Sequencing of this TCR beta chain was carried out in a study of blood T cell repertoires in COVID-19. The wider study: Acute and convalescent COVID-19 specimens originated in the United States, Italy and Spain. The cDNA or gDNA used as material had been derived from T cells, B-cell-depleted T cells, or PBMCs.

Seattle-derived patients entered the study during active infection and were followed longitudinally. Per the authors' pipeline: Reference gene primer amplification gave estimated nucleated cell counts. Method: immunoSEQ multiplex PCR; TCRdb's copy keeps in-frame clones and lacks some. For V, J and clone size, that table is used; D and trimming come from the DNA. Of around 60,000 clones listed, 65% to 80% are singletons. The CDR3 consists of 14 residues. CDR1 and CDR2 (germline): LNHNV, YYDKDF (reference sequence). The V gene end was trimmed by 1 base and the J gene end by 6 bases; junction bases not matched to a gene: 2.

The receptor comes from a man aged 30-40 years with COVID-19, enrolled during active disease. V and J are TRBV15 and TRBJ2-7; 11 bases agree with TRBD2. The specimen was peripheral blood. The CDR3 loop is CATSRGLAGGEQYF. The CDR3 bases are TGTGCCACCAGCAGAGGTCTAGCGGGAGGCGAGCAGTACTTC. The whole variable domain, remainder taken from reference TRBV15 and TRBJ2-7, is DAMVIQNPRYQVTQFGKPVTLSCSQTLNHNVMYWYQQKSSQAPKLLFHYYDKDFNNEADTPDNFQSRRPNTSFCFLDIRSPGLGDTAMYLCATSRGLAGGEQYFGPGTRLTVT.